The 31 T cell receptor beta chains below all came from one sample that was sequenced in a study of graft-versus-host responses after intestinal transplantation. Only in-frame clones appear in the TCRdb table, and some are missing; sequencing was by immunoSEQ multiplex PCR. The sample has about 70,000 clones, 90% seen once. These receptors lack a known antigen. Here the sequenced sample was unstimulated CD8+ T cells sorted from spleen or lymph node cells, taken before transplant. The receptor source for this set is a human donor who was the organ donor for an intestinal transplant.

The gene calls are TRBV2 and TRBJ2-1, with 7 bases matching TRBD1. The CDR3 runs 14 residues. Germline trimming cut 7 bases from V and 5 bases from J; bases unmatched to any gene: 8. The V gene's germline CDR1 is SNHLY and CDR2 FYNNEI. The CDR3 here is CASTSVGQDNEQFF. Here the CDR3 DNA reads TGTGCCAGCACTTCCGTCGGACAGGACAATGAGCAGTTCTTC. Looking up the rest from reference TRBV2 and TRBJ2-1 gives the full variable domain: EPEVTQTPSHQVTQMGQEVILRCVPISNHLYFYWYRQILGQKVEFLVSFYNNEISEKSEIFDDQFSVERPDGSNFTLKIRSTKLEDSAMYFCASTSVGQDNEQFFGPGTRLTVL.

V and J are TRBV13 and TRBJ1-4; 8 nucleotides agree with TRBD1. Losses at the gene ends were 4 bases for V and 0 bases for J; bases not matched to a gene: 7. CDR3 length: 17 amino acids. The germline CDR1 and CDR2 sequences are PRHDT and FYEKMQ (reference sequence). The CDR3 sequence is CASSSQGADSTNEKLFF. As DNA, the CDR3 is TGTGCCAGCAGCTCCCAGGGGGCGGATTCAACTAATGAAAAACTGTTTTTT.

This chain uses TRBV6-1 with TRBJ2-1, with unresolved D. Germline V gene sequence: CDR1 MNHNS, CDR2 SASEGT. V was cut by 6 bases and J by 0 bases, with 6 bases left in between. The CDR3 covers 13 residues. Written as DNA, the CDR3 is TGTGCCAGCAGGGAGCGCTCCTACAATGAGCAGTTCTTC. The encoded protein is CASRERSYNEQFF.

The V gene is TRBV28, the J gene TRBJ1-1; TRBD1 aligns across 7 bases. The germline V gene encodes CDR1 MDHEN and CDR2 SYDVKM. The CDR3 extends over 16 amino acids. The J segment lost 1 base and the V segment lost 6 bases, leaving 11 bases of the junction unmatched. CDR3 loop: CASSHPVGTENTEAFF. For the CDR3, the DNA is TGTGCCAGCAGCCACCCGGTCGGGACAGAGAACACTGAAGCTTTCTTT.

The gene calls are TRBV5-1 and TRBJ2-2; 7 bases match TRBD1. V was pared by 5 bases and J by 7 bases, with 17 bases of the junction left unmatched. The CDR3 extends over 17 amino acids. Per germline, CDR1 SGHRS and CDR2 YFSETQ. CDR3 in amino acids: CASSFTSDREVNGELFF. The CDR3 nucleotides are TGCGCCAGCAGTTTTACTTCCGACAGGGAAGTGAACGGGGAGCTGTTTTTT.

The V and J genes are TRBV29-1 and TRBJ2-3, with TRBD2 identical over 9 bases. This CDR3 region has 14 residues. The germline V gene has CDR1 SQVTM and CDR2 ANQGSEA. The junction had 8 bases not matched to a gene; V was cut back by 6 bases and J by 4 bases. CDR3 nucleotides: TGCAGCGTCGCAAAGAGCGGGGGGTCAGATACGCAGTATTTT. Translating it yields CSVAKSGGSDTQYF.

The chain has TRBV7-2 and TRBJ2-5; 12 positions agree with TRBD2. CDR3 length equals 17 residues. Per the germline V gene, CDR1 is SGHTA and CDR2 is FQGNSA. Trimming cost V 3 bases and J 2 bases; bases outside gene matches: 7. CDR3: CASSFTSGGTGQETQYF. Here the CDR3 DNA reads TGTGCCAGCAGCTTTACTAGCGGGGGGACGGGACAAGAGACCCAGTACTTC.

The chain uses TRBV6-1 and TRBJ2-6, with D possibly matching TRBD1 (6 bases). CDR3 size: 14 residues. Trimming took 8 bases from V and 0 from J, leaving 8 bases between them. Germline CDR1 reads MNHNS; CDR2 reads SASEGT. The CDR3 bases are TGTGCCAGCGGGGGCAGCTCTGGGGCCAACGTCCTGACTTTC. Its translation: CASGGSSGANVLTF.

The chain is built from TRBV7-4 and TRBJ1-2, with 8 bases identical to TRBD1. The CDR3 is 14 residues long. Germline CDR1 reads SGHVT; CDR2 reads SQSDAQ. With 4 bases clipped from V and 8 bases from J, the junction kept 9 bases outside the gene matches. DNA of the CDR3: TGTGCCAGCAGCTCAGACGGACAGGGCCGGGGCTACACCTTC. The encoded protein is CASSSDGQGRGYTF.

The V and J genes are TRBV18 and TRBJ2-1, with TRBD1 identical over 8 bases. CDR1 and CDR2 from the germline V gene are KGHSH and LQKENI. The CDR3 runs to 19 residues. Trimming at V came to 2 bases and at J to 4 bases, leaving 16 bases not matched to a gene. CDR3 loop: CASSPDETGPGGDYNEQFF. The CDR3 DNA follows: TGTGCCAGCTCACCAGACGAGACAGGTCCAGGGGGCGATTACAATGAGCAGTTCTTC.

The V call is TRBV6-5, the J call TRBJ2-7; D might be TRBD1 (6 bases). This CDR3 comprises 13 residues. Trimming took 2 bases from V and 4 from J, leaving 9 bases between them. Germline V gives CDR1 MNHEY, CDR2 SVGAGI. Here the CDR3 reads CASSYGRGYEQYV. The CDR3 DNA reads as TGTGCCAGCAGTTACGGCAGGGGTTACGAGCAGTACGTC.

The J gene is TRBJ2-1, the V gene TRBV5-4, with TRBD2 matching 9 bases. The germline gives CDR1 SGHNT, CDR2 YYREEE (reference sequence). Germline trimming cut 4 bases from V and 2 bases from J; bases unmatched to any gene: 10. The CDR3 covers 17 residues. CDR3: CASSLGAAGGAYNEQFF. The DNA of the CDR3 is TGTGCCAGCAGCCTCGGGGCGGCGGGGGGGGCCTACAATGAGCAGTTCTTC.

This clone was seen more than once but under ten times. The junction does not match germline at one end; this may be a read error. The chain has TRBV7-7 and TRBJ1-3; possibly TRBD1 for D (5 bases). Germline V gene data show CDR1 as SSHAT and CDR2 as FNYEAQ (reference sequence). The CDR3 length is 13 residues. CDR3 sequence reads: CASSAGRGNTIYF. The CDR3 coding sequence is TGTGCTAGCAGCGCGGGACGAGGAAACACCATATATTTT. The whole variable domain, filled in from reference TRBV7-7 and TRBJ1-3, reads GAGVSQSPRYKVTKRGQDVTLRCDPISSHATLYWYQQALGQGPEFLTYFNYEAQPDKSGLPSDRFSAERPEGSISTLTIQRTEQRDSAMYRCASSAGRGNTIYFGEGSWLTVV.

This clone was observed once. This rearrangement joins TRBV4-2 to TRBJ1-1; D gene uncertain. Deletions cut 8 bases from V and 1 base from J, with 11 bases between. Germline CDR1 and CDR2: LGHNA and YNFKEQ. The CDR3 runs 13 residues. The CDR3 DNA reads TGTGCCAGCTCCCTACCCACGAACACTGAAGCTTTCTTT. As protein: CASSLPTNTEAFF.

This CDR3 is CASSSLAGENADTQYF. DNA of the CDR3: TGTGCCAGCAGTTCCTTAGCGGGGGAGAACGCAGATACGCAGTATTTT. This rearrangement joins TRBV6-6 to TRBJ2-3, with 9 positions matching TRBD2. The ends lost 4 bases at V and 4 bases at J; junction bases unmatched: 9. The CDR3 spans 16 residues. Germline CDR1 MNHNY, CDR2 SVGAGI (reference sequence).

The chain uses TRBV5-1 and TRBJ1-4, with 9 bases fitting TRBD1. In germline, CDR1 is SGHRS, CDR2 YFSETQ. There are 15 residues in the CDR3. With V trimmed by 4 bases and J by 7 bases, 8 bases remained unmatched. CDR3: CASSLQGQGFEKLFF. CDR3 nucleotide sequence: TGCGCCAGCAGCCTACAGGGACAGGGATTTGAAAAACTGTTTTTT.

The sample holds one count of this clone. This chain uses TRBV23-1 with TRBJ1-2, with TRBD1 as a possible D gene (5 bases). TRBV23-1 falls under the ORF class, with uncertain function. Trimming removed 3 bases from V and 3 bases from J, with 11 bases in between. The CDR3 contains 14 residues. The CDR3 sequence is CASSQETGDYGYTF. As DNA, the CDR3 is TGCGCCAGCAGTCAGGAAACAGGAGACTATGGCTACACCTTC.

The chain combines TRBV11-2 with TRBJ2-7; TRBD2 matches at 9 bases. This CDR3 has 15 amino acids. V lost 1 base to trimming and J lost 6 bases; unmatched junction nucleotides: 7. CDR1 SGHAT and CDR2 FQNNGV come from the germline V gene. CDR3 coding DNA: TGTGCCAGCAGCTTAGCCGTAGCGGGGGCTTCCGAGCAGTACGTC. Translated, it gives CASSLAVAGASEQYV.

The rearrangement links TRBV10-3 to TRBJ1-2; TRBD1 agrees at 7 bases. CDR3 length equals 14 residues. V lost 3 bases, J lost 6 bases, and 7 bases stayed unmatched. Germline V lookup: CDR1 ENHRY, CDR2 SYGVKD. Here the CDR3 reads CAISEGTGVDGYTF. The CDR3 nucleotides read TGTGCCATCAGTGAAGGTACAGGGGTGGATGGCTACACCTTC.

The rearrangement joins TRBV27 to TRBJ2-5, with 12 nucleotides matching TRBD2. Germline V lookup: CDR1 MNHEY, CDR2 SMNVEV (reference sequence). The V gene end was trimmed by 6 bases and the J gene end by 4 bases; junction bases not matched to a gene: 9. The CDR3 loop spans 16 amino acids. CDR3 region: CASSPGLAGIVETQYF. CDR3 in DNA: TGTGCCAGCAGCCCAGGACTAGCGGGGATAGTAGAGACCCAGTACTTC.

The chain has TRBV4-1 and TRBJ1-2; 7 positions match TRBD1. The CDR3 has 17 amino acids. V was pared by 4 bases and J by 1 base, with 12 bases of the junction left unmatched. In germline, CDR1 is MGHRA, CDR2 YSYEKL. The CDR3 DNA is TGCGCCAGCAGCCCAGGACAGGTTATCGGTAGTAACTATGGCTACACCTTC. This gives the protein CASSPGQVIGSNYGYTF.

The chain recombines TRBV6-5 with TRBJ1-1, with 8 bases identical to TRBD1. Germline assignment: CDR1 MNHEY and CDR2 SVGAGI. The J segment lost 1 base and the V segment lost 4 bases, leaving 5 bases of the junction unmatched. The CDR3 extends over 15 amino acids. CDR3 DNA: TGTGCCAGCAGTTTAGGACAGGGTAAGAACACTGAAGCTTTCTTT. Amino acid sequence: CASSLGQGKNTEAFF.

The genes are TRBV2 and TRBJ2-1, with D possibly being TRBD1 (6 bases). The V end was cut by 5 bases, the J end by 10 bases, with 9 bases between. CDR1 and CDR2 (germline): SNHLY, FYNNEI. The CDR3 contains 11 residues. The CDR3 nucleotides are TGTGCCAGCAGTCTTGGACAGGAGCAGTTCTTC. Translated, it gives CASSLGQEQFF.

This rearrangement joins TRBV28 to TRBJ2-3, with 13 positions matching TRBD2. Germline V gene data show CDR1 as MDHEN and CDR2 as SYDVKM. Unmatched junction bases numbered 0, after V lost 0 bases and J lost 6 bases. There are 15 residues in the CDR3. CDR3 DNA: TGTGCCAGCAGTTTATGGACTAGCGGGGGGGATACGCAGTATTTT. Amino acid sequence: CASSLWTSGGDTQYF.

This sequence joins TRBV7-2 and TRBJ2-1; 12 bases are a match to TRBD2. CDR1 is SGHTA, CDR2 FQGNSA, per germline. CDR3 length equals 15 residues. With 6 bases clipped from V and 6 bases from J, the junction kept 6 bases outside the gene matches. DNA of the CDR3: TGTGCCAGCAGAGCTAGCGGGGGGGCCGGCAATGAGCAGTTCTTC. It translates to CASRASGGAGNEQFF.

The chain uses TRBV28 and TRBJ2-1, with TRBD1 matching over 8 bases. The CDR3 runs 14 residues. Germline-derived CDR1 and CDR2 are MDHEN and SYDVKM. Trimming took 7 bases from V and 6 from J; bases not matched to a gene: 8. The CDR3, as DNA: TGTGCCAGCACCTGGACAGGGTCTGGCAATGAGCAGTTCTTC. It is translated as CASTWTGSGNEQFF.

The genes are TRBV5-1 and TRBJ2-3, with D perhaps matching TRBD2 (7 bases). This CDR3 comprises 15 residues. The germline V gene encodes CDR1 SGHRS and CDR2 YFSETQ. Trimming shortened V by 1 base and J by 6 bases, and 15 bases separated the two germline ends. CDR3 coding DNA: TGCGCCAGCAGCTTGTTGGGGGGGGGCCGGGATACGCAGTATTTT. Amino acids: CASSLLGGGRDTQYF.

V is TRBV6-5 and J is TRBJ1-1, with 7 bases identical to TRBD1. J lost 1 base, V lost 5 bases, and 1 base had no gene match. Germline CDR1 reads MNHEY; CDR2 reads SVGAGI. CDR3 size: 13 residues. The CDR3 DNA sequence: TGTGCCAGCAGTGCAGGGGGGAACACTGAAGCTTTCTTT. Protein: CASSAGGNTEAFF.

This chain joins TRBV6-5 and TRBJ1-5; possible D gene TRBD1, 5 bases. This CDR3 has 15 residues. V was pared by 0 bases and J by 2 bases, with 8 bases between. The germline gives CDR1 MNHEY, CDR2 SVGAGI. CDR3 sequence: CASSYSSRGNQPQHF. Written as DNA, the CDR3 is TGTGCCAGCAGTTACTCCAGCAGGGGCAATCAGCCCCAGCATTTT.

This clone was found a few times. In DNA form, the CDR3 reads TGTGCCAGTAGTCTAAGGCGGTTCTATGGCTACACCTTC. Amino acid sequence: CASSLRRFYGYTF. The V call is TRBV19, the J call TRBJ1-2; D is undetermined. The CDR3 sequence is 13 residues long. Germline-derived CDR1 and CDR2 are LNHDA and SQIVND (reference sequence). The V end was cut by 5 bases, the J end by 4 bases, with 11 bases between.

The V call is TRBV6-5, the J call TRBJ2-2, with a possible D match to TRBD2 (6 bases). Germline loops: CDR1 MNHEY, CDR2 SVGAGI. V was pared by 4 bases and J by 5 bases, with 14 bases between. The CDR3 totals 15 residues. The CDR3 protein is CASSWGVFRTGELFF. The CDR3 bases are TGTGCCAGCAGTTGGGGGGTATTTCGGACCGGGGAGCTGTTTTTT.